These 12 T cell receptor beta chains came from one sample sequenced in a study of blood T cell repertoires in COVID-19. The assay was immunoSEQ multiplex PCR, and TCRdb's table has in-frame clones only and misses some. In the table there are some 75,000 clones, more than 65% of which are singletons. Sequenced input: peripheral blood. All receptors derive from an elderly woman with active or convalescent COVID-19.

The table lists this clone with a few counts. This chain joins TRBV6-1 and TRBJ2-7; 10 bases align to TRBD2. The CDR3 length is 15 residues. The V segment lost 3 bases and the J segment 2 bases; nucleotides outside the gene matches: 4. Looked up from germline, CDR1 is MNHNS and CDR2 is SASEGT. The CDR3 here is CASSEGLAGAYEQYF. In DNA form, the CDR3 reads TGTGCCAGCAGTGAGGGGCTAGCGGGGGCCTACGAGCAGTACTTC.

The rearrangement uses TRBV10-2 and TRBJ1-1; D uncertain. This CDR3 contains 13 residues. The germline CDR1 and CDR2 sequences are WSHSY and SAAADI. V was pared by 4 bases and J by 4 bases, with 10 bases between. As DNA, the CDR3 is TGCGCCAGCAGTGTCGGGGAGAGCACTGAAGCTTTCTTT. Protein product: CASSVGESTEAFF.

The chain links TRBV6-1 to TRBJ1-5; D call uncertain. The CDR3 contains 15 residues. Germline CDR1 MNHNS, CDR2 SASEGT. The V end was cut by 1 base, the J end by 2 bases, with 9 bases between. The CDR3, as DNA: TGTGCCAGCAGTGAAGAAAAGTCAGGCAATCAGCCCCAGCATTTT. Protein: CASSEEKSGNQPQHF.

This clone was picked up a small number of times. The rearrangement joins TRBV5-1 to TRBJ1-4; D is ambiguous. V shed 0 bases and J shed 4 bases, with 7 bases lying between them. Germline CDR1 and CDR2: SGHRS and YFSETQ. The CDR3 consists of 14 residues. The CDR3 DNA reads TGCGCCAGCAGCTTGGTCGGGAATAATGAAAAACTGTTTTTT. Protein product: CASSLVGNNEKLFF.

This rearrangement joins TRBV6-1 to TRBJ2-6, with D possibly being TRBD2 (5 bases). V shed 2 bases and J shed 2 bases, with 10 bases lying between them. The CDR3 loop spans 16 amino acids. Germline CDR1 and CDR2: MNHNS and SASEGT. CDR3 in DNA: TGTGCCAGCAGTGAACGGGAAGGGACTGGGGCCAACGTCCTGACTTTC. It translates to CASSEREGTGANVLTF.

The CDR3 DNA is TGTGCCAGCAGCCACAGGGGAACGCCCCAGCATTTT. The encoded protein is CASSHRGTPQHF. The V gene is TRBV6-6, the J gene TRBJ1-5, with 7 bases fitting TRBD1. Unmatched junction bases numbered 5, after V lost 6 bases and J lost 9 bases. The V gene's germline CDR1 is MNHNY and CDR2 SVGAGI (reference sequence). The CDR3 loop spans 12 amino acids.

The chain uses TRBV28 and TRBJ2-7; possibly TRBD2 for D (6 bases). The CDR3 has 16 amino acids. The V gene's germline CDR1 is MDHEN and CDR2 SYDVKM. V lost 2 bases and J 2 bases, leaving 16 bases between the germline ends. The CDR3 DNA is TGTGCCAGCAGTTTAGGTCTGAGCGGGCCGGCCTACGAGCAGTACTTC. Translation gives CASSLGLSGPAYEQYF.

This chain joins TRBV4-3 and TRBJ2-7; D perhaps matches TRBD2 (5 bases). The length of the CDR3 is 14 residues. Germline loops: CDR1 LGHNA, CDR2 YSLEER. Trimming pared 4 bases from V and 2 bases from J, leaving 12 bases between. The CDR3 coding sequence is TGCGCCAGCAGCCCGGTCCGGGGTCCCTACGAGCAGTACTTC. This codes for CASSPVRGPYEQYF.

The chain combines TRBV5-4 with TRBJ1-5; D remains ambiguous. The CDR3 loop spans 15 amino acids. Germline V gives CDR1 SGHNT, CDR2 YYREEE (reference sequence). The V and J ends lost 2 bases and 0 bases respectively, with 9 bases between them. The chain's CDR3 is CASSFWEDSNQPQHF. The CDR3 DNA reads as TGTGCCAGCAGCTTCTGGGAGGATAGCAATCAGCCCCAGCATTTT.

The V gene is TRBV30, the J gene TRBJ2-7; 8 bases fit TRBD1. J lost 5 bases, V lost 5 bases, and 11 bases had no gene match. This CDR3 comprises 14 residues. The germline V gene encodes CDR1 GTSNPN and CDR2 SVGIG (reference sequence). This CDR3 reads CAWWFGTGVNEQYF. The CDR3 DNA reads TGTGCCTGGTGGTTCGGGACAGGTGTCAACGAGCAGTACTTC.

This clone showed up just a few times. This chain links TRBV19 with TRBJ2-2, with 9 bases aligning to TRBD1. Germline V gene lookup returns CDR1 LNHDA and CDR2 SQIVND (reference sequence). Trimming cost V 3 bases and J 4 bases; bases outside gene matches: 3. This CDR3 has 15 residues. CDR3 in DNA: TGTGCCAGTAGTATGCAACAGGGGGCCACCGGGGAGCTGTTTTTT. Its protein is CASSMQQGATGELFF.

The V call is TRBV7-2, the J call TRBJ2-1; tentative D call: TRBD2 (7 bases). The CDR3 covers 15 residues. V lost 0 bases and J 6 bases, leaving 12 bases between the germline ends. CDR1 and CDR2 from the germline V gene are SGHTA and FQGNSA. The CDR3 here is CASSLAGGGINEQFF. As DNA, the CDR3 is TGTGCCAGCAGCTTAGCGGGGGGGGGCATCAATGAGCAGTTCTTC.